This T cell receptor (beta chain) was documented in a study of T cell changes during pregnancy in multiple sclerosis. V lost 5 bases and J lost 2, with 12 bases in between. The CDR3 has 15 residues. Germline CDR1 MNHEY, CDR2 SVGAGI. Profiling relied on immunoSEQ multiplex PCR, and the TCRdb table lists in-frame clones only, not all of them. Of about 67,000 clones listed, just over 90% were seen once; the top ten hold 1.4% to 1.5%. The source was peripheral blood, collected in the second trimester of pregnancy. V usage is TRBV6-5 and J usage is TRBJ2-2; TRBD1 might be the D (6 bases). The receptor was derived from a female donor with multiple sclerosis, enrolled in a pregnancy study. The CDR3 sequence is CASSRAGVNTGELFF. The CDR3 DNA reads TGTGCCAGCAGTAGAGCAGGGGTCAACACCGGGGAGCTGTTTTTT.